This passage covers 10 T cell receptor beta chains from one sample sequenced in a study of T cells after yellow fever vaccination (dated by TCRdb to 2018 to 2020). Receptor amplification or capture employed 5' RACE. Sequenced on an Illumina HiSeq 2500. TCRdb reprocessing: public reads trimmed at Q25 with fastp, clones called with MiXCR, in-frame beta chains kept. Rows are unified per CDR3 protein, each entry keeping the most common DNA and genes. Within this sample are about 63,000 distinct CDR3 sequences, with 6.5% to 9% of them counted one time only. Jointly, the top ten make up 30% to 45% of the sample. Read against the paper, the sample's treatment or condition label means: live attenuated yellow fever vaccine strain. This material consisted of CD8+ T cells sorted from PBMCs, taken 15 days after the yellow fever booster vaccination. These receptors were collected from a man aged 25 to 40 who received the YFV17D yellow fever vaccine.

In its sample, this clonotype was seen many times. J is TRBJ2-3 and V is TRBV12-3 or TRBV12-4, with TRBD2 matching over 7 bases. Losses at the gene ends were 2 bases for V and 5 bases for J; bases not matched to a gene: 13. CDR3 size: 17 residues. The CDR3 here is CASSLLYGGSSGDTQYF. The CDR3 DNA follows: TGTGCCAGCAGTTTATTATATGGCGGGAGTTCCGGAGATACGCAGTATTTT.

This clonotype was observed at least ten times. This chain connects TRBV15 to TRBJ2-7, with D perhaps being TRBD1 or TRBD2 (6 bases each). This CDR3 is built from 16 residues. CDR1 and CDR2 from the germline V gene are LNHNV and YYDKDF (reference sequence). V lost 4 bases to trimming and J lost 2 bases, with 18 bases between them. CDR3 DNA sequence: TGTGCCACCAGCAAGAGGAGGGACACCGCACCCTACGAGCAGTACTTC. Translated: CATSKRRDTAPYEQYF.

This clonotype turned up a few times. CDR3 sequence: CASSSRTGIETQYF. The CDR3 DNA sequence: TGTGCCAGCAGTTCCCGGACAGGTATTGAGACCCAGTACTTC. This rearrangement joins TRBV28 to TRBJ2-5; 7 bases are a match to TRBD1. This CDR3 region has 14 residues. V lost 4 bases, J lost 5 bases, and 7 bases stayed unmatched. Per the germline V gene, CDR1 is MDHEN and CDR2 is SYDVKM.

This clonotype has ten or more counts. The CDR3 region has the DNA TGTGCCAGCAGCTGGGGGGTCACTGAAGCTTTCTTT. Amino acids: CASSWGVTEAFF. The chain uses TRBV7-8 and TRBJ1-1; possible D gene TRBD1, 5 bases. The V and J ends lost 4 bases and 4 bases respectively, with 7 bases between them. There are 12 residues in the CDR3. Germline values: CDR1 SGHVS, CDR2 FQNEAQ.

The chain has TRBV20-1 and TRBJ2-3; D ambiguous. Germline V gene sequence: CDR1 DFQATT, CDR2 SNEGSKA (reference sequence). The CDR3 is made up of 12 amino acids. Trimming removed 0 bases from V and 2 bases from J, with 3 bases in between. Here the CDR3 DNA reads TGCAGTGCTAGAGACCTCACAGATACGCAGTATTTT. Amino acid sequence: CSARDLTDTQYF.

At least ten counts were recorded for this clonotype. The chain employs TRBV9 and TRBJ2-3, with TRBD2 identical over 7 bases. The V segment lost 4 bases and the J segment 4 bases; nucleotides outside the gene matches: 6. Germline CDR1 and CDR2: SGDLS and YYNGEE. This CDR3 is 14 amino acids long. CDR3 nucleotides: TGTGCCAGCAGCCCAGGCGGGAGTTCAGATACGCAGTATTTT. It codes for CASSPGGSSDTQYF.

This clonotype appeared many times. The junction does not match germline at one end; this may be a read error. The V gene is TRBV11-2, the J gene TRBJ2-1; 7 bases are a match to TRBD2. CDR1 is SGHAT and CDR2 is FQNNGV in the germline V gene. The length of the CDR3 is 11 residues. Written as DNA, the CDR3 is TGTGCCAGCAGCATGGGCGAGGGACTAATCTTC. Encoded protein: CASSMGEGLIF.

The chain has TRBV20-1 and TRBJ2-5; no clear D gene. Trimming took 4 bases from V and 5 from J, leaving 14 bases between them. The CDR3 has 13 amino acids. CDR1 and CDR2 from the germline V gene are DFQATT and SNEGSKA (reference sequence). The CDR3 sequence is CSAINPRRETQYF. The CDR3 DNA sequence: TGCAGTGCTATAAACCCGCGAAGGGAGACCCAGTACTTC.

This clonotype was counted at least ten times. This sequence joins TRBV27 and TRBJ2-7, with 9 bases aligning to TRBD1. This CDR3 has 14 amino acids. Germline CDR1 reads MNHEY; CDR2 reads SMNVEV (reference sequence). J was trimmed by 4 bases and V by 5 bases; bases with no gene match: 6. CDR3 amino acids: CASSQGTGIYEQYF. CDR3 DNA: TGTGCCAGCAGTCAGGGGACAGGGATTTACGAGCAGTACTTC.

Points on this clonotype: A read error may explain this, as a much larger clone is one base away. The chain couples TRBV5-1 to TRBJ2-7; no clear D gene. Looked up from germline, CDR1 is SGHRS and CDR2 is YFSETQ. This CDR3 is 12 amino acids long. Deletions cut 6 bases from V and 4 bases from J, with 11 bases between. DNA of the CDR3: TGCGCCAGCAAAAGTGGAGATTACGAGCAGTACTTC. Amino acids: CASKSGDYEQYF.